Below, 22 T cell receptor beta chains from the same sample are listed, as sequenced in a study of blood T cell repertoires in COVID-19. Profiled with immunoSEQ multiplex PCR; TCRdb holds only in-frame clones, not every one. In the table there are approximately 46,000 clones, about nine tenths of which are singletons. Sequencing used peripheral blood. The origin of the receptors is a human donor in a cohort sampled during active COVID-19.

V is TRBV6-5 and J is TRBJ1-4; 7 bases agree with TRBD1. J lost 4 bases, V lost 5 bases, and 4 bases had no gene match. The CDR3 runs 14 residues. Germline V gene lookup returns CDR1 MNHEY and CDR2 SVGAGI. In nucleotides, the CDR3 is TGTGCCAGCAGTCCCCGGGACAGTAATGAAAAACTGTTTTTT. It specifies CASSPRDSNEKLFF.

The J gene is TRBJ2-1, the V gene TRBV18; a possible D gene is TRBD2 (7 bases). CDR3 length: 15 amino acids. V dropped 3 bases and J dropped 2 bases, with 11 bases sitting between them. Germline CDR1 and CDR2: KGHSH and LQKENI. CDR3 sequence: CASSPSGTPYNEQFF. CDR3 DNA: TGTGCCAGCTCACCGAGCGGGACACCCTACAATGAGCAGTTCTTC.

The rearrangement uses TRBV28 and TRBJ2-2; TRBD2 matches at 7 bases. This CDR3 has 17 amino acids. The V segment lost 7 bases and the J segment 1 base; nucleotides outside the gene matches: 12. Germline V CDR1 and CDR2: MDHEN, SYDVKM. CDR3 amino acids: CASTGGSSGMNTGELFF. CDR3 DNA sequence: TGTGCCAGCACCGGCGGGAGCAGCGGGATGAACACCGGGGAGCTGTTTTTT.

This clone was found a few times. The genes are TRBV11-3 and TRBJ1-2; 8 bases map to TRBD1. There are 13 residues in the CDR3. The junction had 4 bases not matched to a gene; V was cut back by 1 base and J by 9 bases. Germline V lookup: CDR1 SGHNT, CDR2 YENEEA. CDR3 sequence: CASSLGTGRSYTF. In DNA, the CDR3 is TGTGCCAGCAGCTTAGGGACAGGGCGAAGCTACACCTTC. Combining the CDR3 with reference TRBV11-3 and TRBJ1-2 gives the whole variable domain EAGVVQSPRYKIIEKKQPVAFWCNPISGHNTLYWYLQNLGQGPELLIRYENEEAVDDSQLPKDRFSAERLKGVDSTLKIQPAELGDSAVYLCASSLGTGRSYTFGSGTRLTVV.

This chain joins TRBV4-1 and TRBJ1-3; no firm D call. Trimming took off 0 bases at V and 1 base at J, with 7 bases between the two ends. This CDR3 region has 15 residues. The V gene's germline CDR1 is MGHRA and CDR2 YSYEKL. Here the CDR3 reads CASSQDHRSGNTIYF. The CDR3 DNA sequence: TGCGCCAGCAGCCAAGATCATAGATCTGGAAACACCATATATTTT.

V is TRBV6-4 and J is TRBJ2-3; 10 bases agree with TRBD2. This CDR3 region has 16 residues. Germline V gene data show CDR1 as MRHNA and CDR2 as SNTAGT. V shed 0 bases and J 2 bases; nucleotides not matched to a gene: 2. The CDR3 DNA reads TGTGCCAGCAGTGACTCAGCGGGGGGGCACACAGATACGCAGTATTTT. It codes for CASSDSAGGHTDTQYF.

The V gene is TRBV21-1, the J gene TRBJ2-1; the tabulated D call, TRBD2, remains unverified against the DNA. TRBV21-1 is assigned pseudogene status. CDR3 length: 15 amino acids. CDR3 region: CASSLNFTSYNEQFF. The CDR3 DNA follows: TGTGCCAGCAGTCTTAACTTTACCTCCTACAATGAGCAGTTCTTC.

The V gene is TRBV10-1, the J gene TRBJ2-7; D gene uncertain. The V gene's germline CDR1 is WNHNN and CDR2 SYGVQD (reference sequence). The germline V and J ends were trimmed by 3 bases and 2 bases, with 11 bases remaining between them. The length of the CDR3 is 14 residues. CDR3: CASSDLEPPYEQYF. The CDR3 bases are TGCGCCAGCAGTGATTTGGAGCCCCCCTACGAGCAGTACTTC.

The table lists this clone with a few counts. The CDR3: CASSILPSGRMVETQYF. The DNA for the CDR3 is TGTGCCAGTAGTATCCTGCCTAGCGGGAGGATGGTTGAGACCCAGTACTTC. V is TRBV19 and J is TRBJ2-5, with 11 bases lining up with TRBD2. V dropped 3 bases and J dropped 5; count of bases not matched to a gene: 11. The germline V gene has CDR1 LNHDA and CDR2 SQIVND (reference sequence). The CDR3 runs to 17 residues. Variable domain in full (rest from reference TRBV19 and TRBJ2-5): DGGITQSPKYLFRKEGQNVTLSCEQNLNHDAMYWYRQDPGQGLRLIYYSQIVNDFQKGDIAEGYSVSREKKESFPLTVTSAQKNPTAFYLCASSILPSGRMVETQYFGPGTRLLVL.

V usage is TRBV7-9 and J usage is TRBJ1-5, with D unresolved. CDR1 SEHNR and CDR2 FQNEAQ come from the germline V gene (reference sequence). V lost 7 bases, J lost 9 bases, and 19 bases lay in between. The CDR3 sequence is 14 residues long. CDR3 DNA: TGTGCCAGCACCCTTAGCGGGGAACCAAGGCCCCAGCATTTT. Its protein product is CASTLSGEPRPQHF. Looking up the rest from reference TRBV7-9 and TRBJ1-5 gives the full variable domain: DTGVSQNPRHKITKRGQNVTFRCDPISEHNRLYWYRQTLGQGPEFLTYFQNEAQLEKSRLLSDRFSAERPKGSFSTLEIQRTEQGDSAMYLCASTLSGEPRPQHFGDGTRLSIL.

The chain is built from TRBV20-1 and TRBJ1-5; D is unresolved. The V end was cut by 4 bases, the J end by 6 bases, with 10 bases between. CDR3 length equals 12 residues. CDR1 DFQATT and CDR2 SNEGSKA come from the germline V gene (reference sequence). Here the CDR3 reads CSAIEGTQPQHF. Here the CDR3 DNA reads TGCAGTGCTATTGAGGGCACTCAGCCCCAGCATTTT.

This chain links TRBV18 with TRBJ1-5; TRBD1 matches at 10 bases. Germline CDR1 and CDR2: KGHSH and LQKENI. V trimming: 6 bases; J trimming: 1 base; junction bases outside the gene matches: 0. CDR3 size: 14 residues. For the CDR3, the DNA is TGTGCCAGCTCGGGACAGGGGAGCAATCAGCCCCAGCATTTT. This encodes CASSGQGSNQPQHF.

The chain is built from TRBV7-9 and TRBJ1-1, with D hard to call. Trimming shortened V by 1 base and J by 0 bases, and 12 bases separated the two germline ends. The CDR3 has 16 amino acids. CDR1 and CDR2 (germline): SEHNR, FQNEAQ (reference sequence). The CDR3 sequence is CASSLGRRAMNTEAFF. In nucleotides, the CDR3 is TGTGCCAGCAGCTTAGGTAGGAGGGCTATGAACACTGAAGCTTTCTTT.

This rearrangement joins TRBV19 to TRBJ1-5; 7 bases align to TRBD1. Germline assignment: CDR1 LNHDA and CDR2 SQIVND (reference sequence). The trim removed 3 bases at V and 1 base at J, leaving 0 bases unmatched. CDR3 size: 14 residues. CDR3 nucleotides: TGTGCCAGTAGTATGGGACAGAGCAATCAGCCCCAGCATTTT. As protein: CASSMGQSNQPQHF. Variable domain in full (rest from reference TRBV19 and TRBJ1-5): DGGITQSPKYLFRKEGQNVTLSCEQNLNHDAMYWYRQDPGQGLRLIYYSQIVNDFQKGDIAEGYSVSREKKESFPLTVTSAQKNPTAFYLCASSMGQSNQPQHFGDGTRLSIL.

The chain is built from TRBV27 and TRBJ1-2; D remains unclear. There are 13 residues in the CDR3. Germline loops: CDR1 MNHEY, CDR2 SMNVEV (reference sequence). V was cut by 2 bases and J by 4 bases, with 8 bases left in between. CDR3 in amino acids: CASSLGRTYGYTF. Here the CDR3 DNA reads TGTGCCAGCAGTTTAGGCAGAACCTATGGCTACACCTTC.

This chain links TRBV3-1 (or the pseudogene TRBV3-2) with TRBJ2-1; TRBD2 matches 10 bases. Trimming removed 3 bases from V and 5 bases from J; junction bases left unmatched: 19. The CDR3 contains 20 residues. Germline V gene data show CDR1 as LGHDT and CDR2 as YNNKEL (reference sequence). CDR3 loop: CASSHRASGGLGEGNNEQFF. The CDR3 bases are TGTGCCAGCAGCCATCGGGCTAGCGGGGGCCTGGGAGAGGGGAACAATGAGCAGTTCTTC.

The chain uses TRBV6-5 and TRBJ1-2; 7 bases map to TRBD1. Germline CDR1 is MNHEY and CDR2 is SVGAGI. The V gene end was trimmed by 4 bases and the J gene end by 2 bases; junction bases not matched to a gene: 4. The CDR3 has 14 amino acids. The CDR3 nucleotides are TGTGCCAGCAGTTTGGAACAGGGGAACTATGGCTACACCTTC. It codes for CASSLEQGNYGYTF.

The V gene is TRBV19, the J gene TRBJ1-2; 7 positions match TRBD1. The ends lost 2 bases at V and 4 bases at J; junction bases unmatched: 1. Germline loops: CDR1 LNHDA, CDR2 SQIVND (reference sequence). The CDR3 has 13 amino acids. The CDR3 nucleotides read TGTGCCAGTAGTATAAACAGGGGCTATGGCTACACCTTC. Amino acid sequence: CASSINRGYGYTF.

V usage is TRBV5-1 and J usage is TRBJ1-5; D ambiguous. The CDR3 loop spans 14 amino acids. Germline V gene data show CDR1 as SGHRS and CDR2 as YFSETQ. Trimming took 0 bases from V and 6 from J, leaving 10 bases between them. The CDR3 region has the DNA TGCGCCAGCAGCTTGGACAGTGTAGGTCAGCCCCAGCATTTT. It specifies CASSLDSVGQPQHF.

The chain joins TRBV5-1 to TRBJ2-3, with 7 bases fitting TRBD2. This CDR3 is 14 amino acids long. Germline values: CDR1 SGHRS, CDR2 YFSETQ. The V and J ends lost 7 bases and 0 bases, in that order; junction bases with no gene match: 5. The CDR3 is CASRREYSTDTQYF. CDR3 sequence (DNA): TGCGCCAGCCGGCGGGAGTACAGCACAGATACGCAGTATTTT.

The V call is TRBV5-4, the J call TRBJ2-1; no reliable D call. With 0 bases removed from V and 8 bases from J, the gap between germline ends came to 9 bases. This CDR3 is built from 13 residues. Germline V gene lookup returns CDR1 SGHNT and CDR2 YYREEE (reference sequence). The CDR3 reads CASSLVKTDEQFF. The DNA for the CDR3 is TGTGCCAGCAGCTTGGTAAAAACGGATGAGCAGTTCTTC.

The CDR3 bases are TGTGCCAGCAGTTTATCGTTGGCAGGGGGCACCTACGAGCAGTACTTC. Translation gives CASSLSLAGGTYEQYF. V is TRBV27 and J is TRBJ2-7, with TRBD1 matching 8 bases. The length of the CDR3 is 16 residues. J gave up 2 bases and V 0 bases, and 6 bases lay outside the gene matches. Germline V gives CDR1 MNHEY, CDR2 SMNVEV (reference sequence).